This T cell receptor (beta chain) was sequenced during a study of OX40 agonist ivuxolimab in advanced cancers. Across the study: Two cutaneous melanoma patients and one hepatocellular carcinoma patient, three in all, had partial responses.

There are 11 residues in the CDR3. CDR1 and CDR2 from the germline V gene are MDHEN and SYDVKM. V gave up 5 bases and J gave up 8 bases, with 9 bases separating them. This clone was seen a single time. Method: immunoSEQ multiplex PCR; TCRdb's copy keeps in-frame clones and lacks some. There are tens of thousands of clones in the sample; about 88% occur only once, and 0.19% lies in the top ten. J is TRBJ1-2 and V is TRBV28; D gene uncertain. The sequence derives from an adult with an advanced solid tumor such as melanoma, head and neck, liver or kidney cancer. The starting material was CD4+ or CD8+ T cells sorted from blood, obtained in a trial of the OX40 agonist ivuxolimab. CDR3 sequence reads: CASSRIGGYTF. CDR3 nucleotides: TGTGCCAGCAGTAGGATTGGGGGCTACACCTTC.